This passage covers 29 T cell receptor beta chains from one sample sequenced in a study of OX40 agonist ivuxolimab in advanced cancers. Here immunoSEQ multiplex PCR was the method, and the copy in TCRdb shows in-frame clones only, minus some. The sample has 60,000 to 70,000 clones, 80% seen once. Sequences were derived from CD4+ or CD8+ T cells sorted from blood, sampled in a trial of the OX40 agonist ivuxolimab. These receptors originate from an adult with an advanced solid tumor such as melanoma, head and neck, liver or kidney cancer.

This clone has ten or more counts. The V call is TRBV2, the J call TRBJ2-5; perhaps TRBD1 as D (5 bases). Trimming stripped 4 bases from V and 1 base from J, with 7 bases between. In germline, CDR1 is SNHLY, CDR2 FYNNEI. The CDR3 consists of 13 residues. The CDR3 loop is CASSVGVQETQYF. Written as DNA, the CDR3 is TGTGCCAGCAGTGTAGGGGTCCAAGAGACCCAGTACTTC. Complete variable domain (other parts from reference TRBV2 and TRBJ2-5): EPEVTQTPSHQVTQMGQEVILRCVPISNHLYFYWYRQILGQKVEFLVSFYNNEISEKSEIFDDQFSVERPDGSNFTLKIRSTKLEDSAMYFCASSVGVQETQYFGPGTRLLVL.

The chain recombines TRBV27 with TRBJ1-1; 7 bases match TRBD1. Germline values: CDR1 MNHEY, CDR2 SMNVEV (reference sequence). The V gene end was trimmed by 3 bases and the J gene end by 3 bases; junction bases not matched to a gene: 7. The CDR3 length is 15 residues. Written as DNA, the CDR3 is TGTGCCAGCAGTTTGGGGGGGACAGTACACACTGAAGCTTTCTTT. This sequence encodes CASSLGGTVHTEAFF.

The rearrangement links TRBV15 to TRBJ1-4, with D unclear. The CDR3 runs 17 residues. Trimming stripped 0 bases from V and 8 bases from J, with 19 bases between. CDR1 is LNHNV and CDR2 is YYDKDF in the germline V gene (reference sequence). CDR3 region: CATSRDIGERRGEKLFF. The DNA of the CDR3 is TGTGCCACCAGCAGAGATATCGGGGAGCGCAGAGGAGAAAAACTGTTTTTT.

This clone is judged medium-sized. The V call is TRBV7-9, the J call TRBJ1-6; D unclear. V was shortened by 10 bases and J by 0 bases, with 7 bases between the two germline ends. The CDR3 runs to 13 residues. CDR1 and CDR2 from the germline V gene are SEHNR and FQNEAQ (reference sequence). CDR3: CATGGSYNSPLHF. The CDR3 region has the DNA TGTGCCACGGGAGGCTCCTATAATTCACCCCTCCACTTT.

The gene calls are TRBV15 and TRBJ2-1, with a tentative D call TRBD2 (6 bases). Deletions cut 0 bases from V and 12 bases from J, with 12 bases between. The CDR3 is made up of 13 amino acids. Germline V gene lookup returns CDR1 LNHNV and CDR2 YYDKDF (reference sequence). The CDR3 spells CATSRDLEGGQFF. The CDR3 DNA reads TGTGCCACCAGCAGAGATCTGGAGGGAGGGCAGTTCTTC.

The CDR3 DNA reads as TGTGCCAGCAGCTTAGCGGCCGTGACGGGCTACACCTTC. Translated, it gives CASSLAAVTGYTF. J is TRBJ1-2 and V is TRBV7-2; D is unclear. Germline V gives CDR1 SGHTA, CDR2 FQGNSA. V lost 0 bases and J 8 bases, leaving 10 bases between the germline ends. This CDR3 comprises 13 residues.

V usage is TRBV2 and J usage is TRBJ1-2; TRBD1 matches at 8 bases. The germline V gene encodes CDR1 SNHLY and CDR2 FYNNEI. Germline trimming cut 4 bases from V and 8 bases from J; bases unmatched to any gene: 6. CDR3 size: 13 residues. The CDR3 is CASSGNRGNGYTF. The CDR3 bases are TGTGCCAGCAGTGGAAACAGGGGGAACGGCTACACCTTC.

This clone has more than one count but fewer than ten. The chain joins TRBV6-1 to TRBJ1-6; D ambiguous. The germline V gene encodes CDR1 MNHNS and CDR2 SASEGT. CDR3 length: 13 amino acids. The germline V and J ends were trimmed by 6 bases and 4 bases, with 7 bases remaining between them. CDR3 protein: CASSSAYNSPLHF. CDR3 nucleotides: TGTGCCAGCAGCAGTGCTTATAATTCACCCCTCCACTTT.

This clone was counted between two and nine times. The V and J genes are TRBV7-8 and TRBJ2-5, with D hard to call. The CDR3 consists of 13 residues. Germline V gene data show CDR1 as SGHVS and CDR2 as FQNEAQ. Trimming left V 3 bases short and J 5 bases short, with 10 bases between. CDR3 protein: CASSFGPGETQYF. DNA of the CDR3: TGTGCCAGCAGCTTCGGCCCCGGGGAGACCCAGTACTTC.

This clone has only a few counts. V gene TRBV5-4 combines with J gene TRBJ2-5; 9 nucleotides align to TRBD2. Germline-derived CDR1 and CDR2 are SGHNT and YYREEE (reference sequence). V shed 6 bases, J shed 1 base, and the junction held 7 bases outside the gene matches. The CDR3 spans 15 residues. In nucleotides, the CDR3 is TGTGCCAGCATAAGGAGCGGGGGGCCCCAAGAGACCCAGTACTTC. Protein product: CASIRSGGPQETQYF.

The rearrangement links TRBV2 to TRBJ2-3; a possible D gene is TRBD1 (5 bases). The V end lost 2 bases, the J end lost 0 bases, and 12 bases lay between the germline ends. From germline, CDR1 is SNHLY and CDR2 FYNNEI. The CDR3 contains 16 residues. The CDR3 loop is CASSELTGPSTDTQYF. The DNA for the CDR3 is TGTGCCAGCAGTGAACTAACAGGCCCCAGCACAGATACGCAGTATTTT.

The J gene is TRBJ2-7, the V gene TRBV29-1; D gene unclear. Germline V gene lookup returns CDR1 SQVTM and CDR2 ANQGSEA. V shed 7 bases and J shed 2 bases, with 12 bases lying between them. The CDR3 extends over 12 amino acids. The CDR3 bases are TGCAGCGCCCGGCATAGTGCCTACGAGCAGTACTTC. Translating it yields CSARHSAYEQYF.

The rearrangement joins TRBV19 to TRBJ1-4, with TRBD1 identical over 9 bases. Germline loops: CDR1 LNHDA, CDR2 SQIVND (reference sequence). V shed 2 bases, J shed 7 bases, and the junction held 5 bases outside the gene matches. The CDR3 is made up of 15 amino acids. The CDR3 spells CASSILGQGSEKLFF. The CDR3 bases are TGTGCCAGTAGTATACTGGGACAGGGTAGTGAAAAACTGTTTTTT.

The chain couples TRBV5-1 to TRBJ2-5; 8 positions match TRBD1. Germline values: CDR1 SGHRS, CDR2 YFSETQ. This CDR3 has 16 residues. V lost 0 bases, J lost 5 bases, and 9 bases stayed unmatched. In DNA, the CDR3 is TGCGCCAGCAGCTTGGATGGGGCAGGGGGCGTGGAGACCCAGTACTTC. It encodes CASSLDGAGGVETQYF. The full variable domain, its missing parts supplied by reference TRBV5-1 and TRBJ2-5, is KAGVTQTPRYLIKTRGQQVTLSCSPISGHRSVSWYQQTPGQGLQFLFEYFSETQRNKGNFPGRFSGRQFSNSRSEMNVSTLELGDSALYLCASSLDGAGGVETQYFGPGTRLLVL.

The table lists this clone with a few counts. Other DNA sequences in the sample encode the same CDR3. The gene calls are TRBV30 and TRBJ1-1; TRBD1 is a possible D gene (5 bases). Germline loops: CDR1 GTSNPN, CDR2 SVGIG (reference sequence). The length of the CDR3 is 13 residues. V was cut by 0 bases and J by 0 bases, with 5 bases left in between. CDR3 sequence: CAWSVQVNTEAFF. DNA for the CDR3: TGTGCCTGGAGTGTACAGGTGAACACTGAAGCTTTCTTT.

V and J are TRBV7-2 and TRBJ2-5; weak D call: TRBD1 (5 bases). Deletions cut 5 bases from V and 2 bases from J, with 15 bases between. The CDR3 totals 15 residues. The germline V gene has CDR1 SGHTA and CDR2 FQGNSA. CDR3 region: CASSPAWGFQETQYF. The DNA of the CDR3 is TGTGCCAGCAGCCCTGCTTGGGGCTTTCAAGAGACCCAGTACTTC.

The chain couples TRBV4-1 to TRBJ1-6; 8 bases agree with TRBD1. The CDR3 runs 20 residues. Unmatched junction bases numbered 12, after V lost 2 bases and J lost 0 bases. In germline, CDR1 is MGHRA, CDR2 YSYEKL. In DNA form, the CDR3 reads TGCGCCAGCAGCCAATTCGGGAGCCACAGGGGGAGCTCCTATAATTCACCCCTCCACTTT. It yields the protein CASSQFGSHRGSSYNSPLHF.

Written as DNA, the CDR3 is TGTGCCAGCCGTAAAGAGCTAGCGGGTTCCCACGAGCAGTACTTC. Amino acid sequence: CASRKELAGSHEQYF. This rearrangement joins TRBV6-5 to TRBJ2-7; 8 nucleotides match TRBD2. Germline-derived CDR1 and CDR2 are MNHEY and SVGAGI. The CDR3 extends over 15 amino acids. V shed 8 bases, J shed 5 bases, and the junction held 14 bases outside the gene matches.

The chain is built from TRBV7-3 and TRBJ2-3, with a tentative D call TRBD1 (6 bases). The CDR3 runs 16 residues. Per germline, CDR1 SGHTA and CDR2 FQGTGA. V was cut by 5 bases and J by 0 bases, with 15 bases left in between. As DNA, the CDR3 is TGTGCCAGCAGCCAACAGACGGGGACAAGCACAGATACGCAGTATTTT. Translating gives CASSQQTGTSTDTQYF. The whole variable domain, remainder taken from reference TRBV7-3 and TRBJ2-3, is GAGVSQTPSNKVTEKGKYVELRCDPISGHTALYWYRQSLGQGPEFLIYFQGTGAADDSGLPNDRFFAVRPEGSVSTLKIQRTERGDSAVYLCASSQQTGTSTDTQYFGPGTRLTVL.

This chain joins TRBV15 and TRBJ2-5, with D unresolved. The ends were cut back, 0 bases at V and 0 bases at J, with 8 bases in the middle. Germline CDR1 is LNHNV and CDR2 is YYDKDF (reference sequence). The CDR3 totals 15 residues. This CDR3 is CATSRDLAYQETQYF. In nucleotides, the CDR3 is TGTGCCACCAGCAGAGATTTGGCGTACCAAGAGACCCAGTACTTC.

In this sample, this clone turned up once. The chain employs TRBV30 and TRBJ2-5; 7 bases are shared with TRBD1. The J segment lost 4 bases and the V segment lost 2 bases, leaving 10 bases of the junction unmatched. The germline V gene has CDR1 GTSNPN and CDR2 SVGIG (reference sequence). This CDR3 region has 15 residues. CDR3 nucleotides: TGTGCCTGGAGTAGGGGGCAGAGGGTTGGAGAGACCCAGTACTTC. Its translation is CAWSRGQRVGETQYF. Full variable domain (rest looked up from reference TRBV30 and TRBJ2-5): SQTIHQWPATLVQPVGSPLSLECTVEGTSNPNLYWYRQAAGRGLQLLFYSVGIGQISSEVPQNLSASRPQDRQFILSSKKLLLSDSGFYLCAWSRGQRVGETQYFGPGTRLLVL.

The chain is built from TRBV30 and TRBJ2-5; TRBD2 is a possible D gene (6 bases). CDR1 and CDR2 from the germline V gene are GTSNPN and SVGIG (reference sequence). CDR3 length: 13 residues. Trimming shortened V by 0 bases and J by 2 bases, and 7 bases separated the two germline ends. The CDR3 DNA is TGTGCCTGGAGTGTACTAGCACAAGAGACCCAGTACTTC. This encodes CAWSVLAQETQYF.

This clone was counted once. The chain uses TRBV7-6 and TRBJ2-3, with TRBD2 identical over 11 bases. V lost 5 bases, J lost 6 bases, and 10 bases stayed unmatched. The CDR3 totals 16 residues. CDR1 is SGHVS, CDR2 FNYEAQ, per germline. CDR3 sequence: CASSPAGLAGGDTQYF. The DNA for the CDR3 is TGTGCCAGCAGCCCCGCGGGCCTAGCGGGGGGCGATACGCAGTATTTT.

This chain uses TRBV9 with TRBJ2-3; D possibly matches TRBD1 or TRBD2 (5 bases each). V was cut by 4 bases and J by 4 bases, with 13 bases left in between. This CDR3 contains 14 residues. Germline CDR1 reads SGDLS; CDR2 reads YYNGEE. The CDR3, as DNA: TGTGCCAGCAGCCTCGAGGGGCAGGCAGATACGCAGTATTTT. Its translation is CASSLEGQADTQYF. The whole variable domain, filled in from reference TRBV9 and TRBJ2-3, reads DSGVTQTPKHLITATGQRVTLRCSPRSGDLSVYWYQQSLDQGLQFLIQYYNGEERAKGNILERFSAQQFPDLHSELNLSSLELGDSALYFCASSLEGQADTQYFGPGTRLTVL.

The rearrangement joins TRBV6-4 to TRBJ1-1, with a possible D match to TRBD1 (6 bases). V shed 3 bases and J shed 5 bases, with 10 bases lying between them. The CDR3 runs 13 residues. Germline assignment: CDR1 MRHNA and CDR2 SNTAGT. CDR3 region: CASSEQGGTEAFF. The CDR3 DNA is TGTGCCAGCAGTGAACAGGGTGGAACTGAAGCTTTCTTT.

The chain carries TRBV11-2 and TRBJ1-4, with 8 bases that match TRBD1. The V gene's germline CDR1 is SGHAT and CDR2 FQNNGV. The J segment lost 0 bases and the V segment lost 1 base, leaving 4 bases of the junction unmatched. CDR3 length equals 17 residues. In nucleotides, the CDR3 is TGTGCCAGCAGCTTAGGGGACAGGAGTGCAACTAATGAAAAACTGTTTTTT. It specifies CASSLGDRSATNEKLFF.

The J gene is TRBJ2-3, the V gene TRBV6-4; 7 bases align to TRBD2. This CDR3 region has 13 residues. J was trimmed by 5 bases and V by 5 bases; bases with no gene match: 4. Germline-derived CDR1 and CDR2 are MRHNA and SNTAGT. CDR3 nucleotide sequence: TGTGCCAGCAGTCCAGAGCGGGGAGATACGCAGTATTTT. Translated: CASSPERGDTQYF.

The rearrangement links TRBV6-6 to TRBJ2-2; D is unresolved. Trimming left V 6 bases short and J 4 bases short, with 9 bases between. Germline lookup yields CDR1 MNHNY and CDR2 SVGAGI (reference sequence). The CDR3 totals 13 residues. DNA of the CDR3: TGTGCCAGCAGCTCCCCAGGCACCGGGGAGCTGTTTTTT. Protein sequence: CASSSPGTGELFF.

The genes are TRBV7-2 and TRBJ1-3; D gene uncertain. The ends were cut back, 2 bases at V and 2 bases at J, with 16 bases in the middle. CDR1 and CDR2 from the germline V gene are SGHTA and FQGNSA. CDR3 length: 17 residues. The CDR3 region is CASSLSFGQHPGNTIYF. CDR3 nucleotides: TGTGCCAGCAGCTTAAGTTTTGGCCAGCACCCTGGAAACACCATATATTTT.